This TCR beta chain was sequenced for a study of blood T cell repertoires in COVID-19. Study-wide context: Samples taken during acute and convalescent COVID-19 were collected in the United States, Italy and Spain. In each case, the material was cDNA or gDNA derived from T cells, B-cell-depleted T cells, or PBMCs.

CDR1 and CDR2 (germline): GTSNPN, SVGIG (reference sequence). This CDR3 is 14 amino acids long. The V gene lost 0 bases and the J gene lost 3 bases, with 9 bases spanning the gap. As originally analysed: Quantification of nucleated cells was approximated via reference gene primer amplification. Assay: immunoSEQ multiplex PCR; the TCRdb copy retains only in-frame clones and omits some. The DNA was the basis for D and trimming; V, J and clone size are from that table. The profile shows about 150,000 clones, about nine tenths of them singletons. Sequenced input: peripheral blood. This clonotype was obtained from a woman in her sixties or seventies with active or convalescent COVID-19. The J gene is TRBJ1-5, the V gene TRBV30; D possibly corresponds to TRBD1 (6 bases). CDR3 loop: CAWSVGQTNQPQHF. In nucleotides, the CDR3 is TGTGCCTGGAGTGTAGGACAGACCAATCAGCCCCAGCATTTT.